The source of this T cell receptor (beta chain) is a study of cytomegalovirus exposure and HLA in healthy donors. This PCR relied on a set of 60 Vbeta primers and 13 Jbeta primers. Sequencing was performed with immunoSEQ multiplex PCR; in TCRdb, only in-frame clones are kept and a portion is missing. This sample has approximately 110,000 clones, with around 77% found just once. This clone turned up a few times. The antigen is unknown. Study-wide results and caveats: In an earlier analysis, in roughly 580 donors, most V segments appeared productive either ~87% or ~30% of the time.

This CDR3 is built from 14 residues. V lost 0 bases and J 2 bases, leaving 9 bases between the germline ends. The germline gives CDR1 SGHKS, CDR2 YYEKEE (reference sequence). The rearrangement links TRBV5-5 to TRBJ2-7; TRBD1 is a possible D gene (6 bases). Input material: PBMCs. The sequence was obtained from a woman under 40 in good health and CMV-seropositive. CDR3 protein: CASSLDWTAYEQYF. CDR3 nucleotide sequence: TGTGCCAGCAGCTTGGACTGGACAGCCTACGAGCAGTACTTC.